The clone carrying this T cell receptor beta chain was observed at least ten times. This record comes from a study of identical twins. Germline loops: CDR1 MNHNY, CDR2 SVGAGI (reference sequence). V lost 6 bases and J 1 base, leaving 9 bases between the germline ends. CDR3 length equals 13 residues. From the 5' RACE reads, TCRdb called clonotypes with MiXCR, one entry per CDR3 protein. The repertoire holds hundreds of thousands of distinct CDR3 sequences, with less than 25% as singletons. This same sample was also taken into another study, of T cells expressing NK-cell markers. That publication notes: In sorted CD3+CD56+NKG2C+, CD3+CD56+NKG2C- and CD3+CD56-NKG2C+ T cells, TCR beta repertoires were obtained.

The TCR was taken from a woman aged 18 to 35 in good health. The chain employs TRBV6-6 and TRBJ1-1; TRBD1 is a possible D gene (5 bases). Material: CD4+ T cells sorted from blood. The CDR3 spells CASSSTGNTEAFF. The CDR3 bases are TGTGCCAGCAGCTCAACAGGGAACACTGAAGCTTTCTTT.